The present T cell receptor beta chain was sequenced within a study of blood T cell repertoires in COVID-19. About the research overall: Italy, Spain and the United States were the sources of the convalescent and acute COVID-19 samples. Sources were T cells, B-cell-depleted T cells, or PBMCs; the material itself was cDNA or gDNA.

As processed by the authors: Amplification of reference gene primers was used by the study to estimate nucleated cell counts. TCRdb's copy holds only in-frame clones and misses some; the assay was immunoSEQ multiplex PCR. V, J and clone size are taken as reported in that table, and D and trimming were inferred from the DNA itself. In the table there are 200,000 to 250,000 clones, about three quarters of which are singletons. Sequenced sample: peripheral blood. The receptor was isolated from a woman in her 70s with acute or convalescent COVID-19.

CDR3 sequence: CASSLATGQNSPLHF. In DNA, the CDR3 is TGTGCCAGCAGTTTGGCGACAGGCCAAAATTCACCCCTCCACTTT. This chain uses TRBV28 with TRBJ1-6; possible D gene TRBD1, 6 bases. This CDR3 spans 15 amino acids. Germline V gene sequence: CDR1 MDHEN, CDR2 SYDVKM. Trimming removed 3 bases from V and 7 bases from J, with 13 bases in between.